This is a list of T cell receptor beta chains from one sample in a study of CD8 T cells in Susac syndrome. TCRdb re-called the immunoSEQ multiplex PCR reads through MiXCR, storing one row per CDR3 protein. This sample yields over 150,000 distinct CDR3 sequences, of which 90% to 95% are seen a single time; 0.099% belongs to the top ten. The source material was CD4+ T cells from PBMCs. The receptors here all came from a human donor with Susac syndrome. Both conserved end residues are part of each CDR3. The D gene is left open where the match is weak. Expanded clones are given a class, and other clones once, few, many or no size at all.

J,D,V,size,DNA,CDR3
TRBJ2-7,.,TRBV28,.,TGTGCCAGCAGTCCTCCGGCGGCCCTCTCCTACGAGCAGTACTTC,CASSPPAALSYEQYF
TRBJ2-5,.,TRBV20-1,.,TGCAGTGCTAGGGGACCGGGACCTAGGCGAGAGACCCAGTACTTC,CSARGPGPRRETQYF
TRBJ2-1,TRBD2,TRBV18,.,TGTGCCAGCTCACCTGAGCGGGGGGGCCTTGGTTTCTACAATGAGCAGTTCTTC,CASSPERGGLGFYNEQFF
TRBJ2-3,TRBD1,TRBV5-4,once,TGTGCCAGCAGCTCACAGGGGACAGATACGCAGTATTTT,CASSSQGTDTQYF
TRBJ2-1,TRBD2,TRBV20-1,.,TGCAGTGCTAGAGGGCTAGCGGCCCACAATGAGCAGTTCTTC,CSARGLAAHNEQFF
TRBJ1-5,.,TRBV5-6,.,TGTGCCAGCAGCTTCCTCCGGGGCAATCAGCCCCAGCATTTT,CASSFLRGNQPQHF
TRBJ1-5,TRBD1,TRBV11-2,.,TGTGCCAGCAGATCGACAGGGAAGGGGCAGCCCCAGCATTTT,CASRSTGKGQPQHF
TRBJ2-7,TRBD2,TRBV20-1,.,TGCAGTGCTAGTTATCCAGCGGGACCCTACGAGCAGTACTTC,CSASYPAGPYEQYF
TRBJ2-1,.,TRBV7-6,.,TGTGCCAGCAGCGTCGTGTTTGGAGATGAGCAGTTCTTC,CASSVVFGDEQFF
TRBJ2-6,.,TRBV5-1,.,TGCGCCAGCGGGGGGCCCTCTGGGGCCAACGTCCTGACTTTC,CASGGPSGANVLTF
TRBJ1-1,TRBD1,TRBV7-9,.,TGTGCCAGCAGCTTCGGACAGGGGGGGACTGAAGCTTTCTTT,CASSFGQGGTEAFF
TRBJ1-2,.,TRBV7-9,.,TGTGCCACCAAACTCGGGGGGAGGAGGGACGGCGGTGGCTACACCTTC,CATKLGGRRDGGGYTF
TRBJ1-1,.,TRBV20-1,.,TGCAGTGCTACTATAGAAGGAGGTCTCACTGAAGCTTTCTTT,CSATIEGGLTEAFF
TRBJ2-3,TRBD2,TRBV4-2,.,TGTGCCAGCAGCCAAGATTCAGGGGGACTAGCGGGGGCAGATACGCAGTATTTT,CASSQDSGGLAGADTQYF
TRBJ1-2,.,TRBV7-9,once,TGTGCCAGCAGCTCTTCGACTGATAACTATGGCTACACCTTC,CASSSSTDNYGYTF
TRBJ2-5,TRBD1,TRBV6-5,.,TGTGCCAGCAGTCCCAGGACAGGGGTAGAGACCCAGTACTTC,CASSPRTGVETQYF
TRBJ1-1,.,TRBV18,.,TGTGCCAGCTCACCAGTCGTGGAGGACACTGAAGCTTTCTTT,CASSPVVEDTEAFF
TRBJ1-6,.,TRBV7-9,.,TGTGCCAGCAGCTTAGTGAGTGGGGGATATGGCTCACCCCTCCACTTT,CASSLVSGGYGSPLHF
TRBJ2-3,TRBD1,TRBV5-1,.,TGCGCCAGCAGCTCTACAGGGGGTTCTCCCACAGATACGCAGTATTTT,CASSSTGGSPTDTQYF
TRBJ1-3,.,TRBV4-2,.,TGTGCCAGCAGCCAAGACAGAACGCACTCTGGAAACACCATATATTTT,CASSQDRTHSGNTIYF
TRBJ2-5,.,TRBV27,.,TGTGCCAGCAGCCGCCAACTAGAAGAAGAGACCCAGTACTTC,CASSRQLEEETQYF
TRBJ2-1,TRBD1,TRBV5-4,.,TGTGCCAGCAGCCCCTTAGGTGGGACAGGGGCCAATGAGCAGTTCTTC,CASSPLGGTGANEQFF
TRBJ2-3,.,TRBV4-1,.,TGCGCCAGCAGCCAAGCCGGGATTAGCACAGATACGCAGTATTTT,CASSQAGISTDTQYF
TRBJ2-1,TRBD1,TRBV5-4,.,TGTGCCAGCAGCTCCAACAGGGGTACCTACAATGAGCAGTTCTTC,CASSSNRGTYNEQFF
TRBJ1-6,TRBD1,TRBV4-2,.,TGTGCCAGCAGCCAAGGGGACAGGGGGCTTAATTCACCCCTCCACTTT,CASSQGDRGLNSPLHF
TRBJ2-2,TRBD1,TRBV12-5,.,TGTGCTAGTGGTTCGTGGACAGGGGCGACCGGGGAGCTGTTTTTT,CASGSWTGATGELFF
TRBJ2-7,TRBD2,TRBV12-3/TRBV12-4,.,TGTGCCAGCAGCTCCCCTGGGGCGGGGGTCGAGCAGTACTTC,CASSSPGAGVEQYF
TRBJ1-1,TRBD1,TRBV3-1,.,TGTGCCAGCAGCCAAGCCGCAGGGGGCGAAGCTTTCTTT,CASSQAAGGEAFF
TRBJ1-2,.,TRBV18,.,TGTGCCAGCTCACCACCCGGGGCAGTAACTAATGGCTACACCTTC,CASSPPGAVTNGYTF
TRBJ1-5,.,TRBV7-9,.,TGTGCCAGCAGCTTACGGGGGACGGATCAGCCCCAGCATTTT,CASSLRGTDQPQHF
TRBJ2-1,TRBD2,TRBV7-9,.,TGTGCCAGCAGCTTAGGAAGGGGACTAGCGGTGAACCACAATGAGCAGTTCTTC,CASSLGRGLAVNHNEQFF
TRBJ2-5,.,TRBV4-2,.,TGTGCCAGCAGCCAAGAATCGGGGTGGGAGACCCAGTACTTC,CASSQESGWETQYF
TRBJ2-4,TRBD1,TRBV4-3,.,TGCGCCAGCAGCCAAGAAGGGGGACAGGGTCACATTCAGTACTTC,CASSQEGGQGHIQYF
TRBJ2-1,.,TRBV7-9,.,TGTGCCAGCAGCTTAGTCCGGGGCTCCTACAATGAGCAGTTCTTC,CASSLVRGSYNEQFF
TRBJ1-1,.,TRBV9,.,TGTGCCAGCAGCGTAGATCGGGGGACTGAAGCTTTCTTT,CASSVDRGTEAFF
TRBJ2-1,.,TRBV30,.,TGTGCCTGGAGTGGAGCTGGCTACAATGAGCAGTTCTTC,CAWSGAGYNEQFF
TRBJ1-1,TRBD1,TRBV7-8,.,TGTGCCAGCAGCTATACAGGGGGGAACACTGAAGCTTTCTTT,CASSYTGGNTEAFF
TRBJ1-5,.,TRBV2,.,TGTGCCAGCAGTGAAGGGTCAGGGAACAATCAGCCCCAGCATTTT,CASSEGSGNNQPQHF
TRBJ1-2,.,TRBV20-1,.,TGCAGTGCTAAAGATCCGGGGGTACATGGCTACACCTTC,CSAKDPGVHGYTF
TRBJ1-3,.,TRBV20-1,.,TGCAGTGCTAGGGCCGGGCGCGGCGGAAACACCATATATTTT,CSARAGRGGNTIYF
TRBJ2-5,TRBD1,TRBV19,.,TGTGCCAGTAGCCGACAGGGGGCGCTCCAAGAGACCCAGTACTTC,CASSRQGALQETQYF
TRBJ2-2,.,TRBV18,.,TGTGCCAGCTCACCAATATCCGCCACCGGGGAGCTGTTTTTT,CASSPISATGELFF
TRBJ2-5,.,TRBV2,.,TGTGCCAGCAGTGTGGCTAGTGGGGGGGAGACCCAGTACTTC,CASSVASGGETQYF
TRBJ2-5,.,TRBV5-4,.,TGTGCCAGCAGCAGCCAGACAGGTCAAGAGACCCAGTACTTC,CASSSQTGQETQYF
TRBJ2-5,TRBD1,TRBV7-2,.,TGTGCCAGCAGCTCTCTCGGGGACAGGGTTGAGACCCAGTACTTC,CASSSLGDRVETQYF
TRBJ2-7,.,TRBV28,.,TGTGCCAGCAGCAGAAACAGAATTTCCTACGAGCAGTACTTC,CASSRNRISYEQYF
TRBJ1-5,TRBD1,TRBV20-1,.,TGCAGTGCTGCGGGACAGGGGGTAGGTCAGCCCCAGCATTTT,CSAAGQGVGQPQHF
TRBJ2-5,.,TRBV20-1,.,TGCAGTGCTCAGGGGGGACTAGTGCAAGAGACCCAGTACTTC,CSAQGGLVQETQYF
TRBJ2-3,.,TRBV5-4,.,TGTGCCAGCAGCCGCCGGGACGGAACAGATACGCAGTATTTT,CASSRRDGTDTQYF
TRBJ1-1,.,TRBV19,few,TGTGCCAGTAGAATAGGAGTGAACACTGAAGCTTTCTTT,CASRIGVNTEAFF